The 2 T cell receptor beta chains in this list originate from one sample, sequenced in a study of control samples from healthy donors and cancer patients. Measured with immunoSEQ multiplex PCR; TCRdb has only the in-frame clones, and not every one. This table holds around 180,000 clones, approximately 94% found once. Sequencing was performed on blood. The receptors originated from a woman aged 18-29 years in good health.

The rearrangement uses TRBV6-5 and TRBJ1-4; a possible D gene is TRBD1 (5 bases). The CDR3 totals 14 residues. V lost 7 bases, J lost 11 bases, and 20 bases lay in between. Germline V gives CDR1 MNHEY, CDR2 SVGAGI. As DNA, the CDR3 is TGTGCCAGCACCAAACTTTCCGCGGAGGGGAAACTGTTTTTT. Amino acids: CASTKLSAEGKLFF.

This chain uses TRBV5-1 with TRBJ2-1; 7 positions match TRBD2. The germline V gene has CDR1 SGHRS and CDR2 YFSETQ. V lost 0 bases, J lost 1 base, and 19 bases stayed unmatched. The CDR3 is 21 amino acids. The DNA for the CDR3 is TGCGCCAGCAGCTTGGCCCGTCTAGCGGCCTACCTTTTCAATTCCTACAATGAGCAGTTCTTC. Protein product: CASSLARLAAYLFNSYNEQFF. Full variable domain (outside the CDR3, taken from reference TRBV5-1 and TRBJ2-1): KAGVTQTPRYLIKTRGQQVTLSCSPISGHRSVSWYQQTPGQGLQFLFEYFSETQRNKGNFPGRFSGRQFSNSRSEMNVSTLELGDSALYLCASSLARLAAYLFNSYNEQFFGPGTRLTVL.